This TCR beta chain originates from a study of T cell responses to AZD1222 COVID-19 vaccine. Generated by immunoSEQ multiplex PCR, the TCRdb table keeps only in-frame clones and is missing some. The profile shows 140,000 to 150,000 clones, approximately 85% of them singletons. The CDR3 is 12 amino acids. V shed 3 bases and J shed 6 bases, with 6 bases lying between them. The receptor was isolated from an adult in good health. The specimen comprised peripheral blood, sampled on day 0 of AZD1222 vaccination. The chain joins TRBV12-3 or TRBV12-4 to TRBJ1-3; the D gene is possibly TRBD1 (5 bases). The CDR3 DNA reads as TGTGCCAGCAGTTTGGGGGAAAACACCATATATTTT. Protein: CASSLGENTIYF.